This T cell receptor (beta chain) was obtained from a study of T cell responses to AZD1222 COVID-19 vaccine. General study points: Females outnumbered males among donors, who were mostly white British; clonal diversity was possibly underestimated. It was only after the peak T cell response that any repertoires were sampled.

Assay: immunoSEQ multiplex PCR; the TCRdb copy retains only in-frame clones and omits some. The profile shows 180,000 or so clones, around 89% of them singletons. About this clone: The antigen remains undetermined. One junction end disagrees with the germline gene, perhaps due to a read error.

Sequences were derived from peripheral blood, sampled 28 days after the second AZD1222 dose. This clonotype was sampled from an adult who received the AZD1222 COVID-19 vaccine.

CDR3 amino acids: CFIRSGRADTGELFF. CDR3 coding DNA: TGCTTTATTCGGAGCGGGAGGGCCGACACCGGGGAGCTGTTTTTT. The chain is built from TRBV6-5 and TRBJ2-2, with TRBD2 matching 10 bases. CDR3 length equals 15 residues. Germline V gene data show CDR1 as MNHEY and CDR2 as SVGAGI.